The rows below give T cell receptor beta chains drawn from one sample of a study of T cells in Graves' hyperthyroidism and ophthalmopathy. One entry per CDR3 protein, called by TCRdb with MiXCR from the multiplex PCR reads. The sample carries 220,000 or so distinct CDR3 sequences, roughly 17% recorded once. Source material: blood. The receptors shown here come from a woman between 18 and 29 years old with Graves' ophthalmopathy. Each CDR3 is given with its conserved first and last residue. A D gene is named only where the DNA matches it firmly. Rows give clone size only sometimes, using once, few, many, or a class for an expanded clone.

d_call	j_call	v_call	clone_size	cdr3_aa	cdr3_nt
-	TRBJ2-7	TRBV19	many	CASRDGPYEQYF	TGTGCCAGTCGGGACGGTCCCTACGAGCAGTACTTC
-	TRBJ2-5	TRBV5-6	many	CASELGSQETQYF	TGTGCCAGCGAGCTGGGATCACAAGAGACCCAGTACTTC
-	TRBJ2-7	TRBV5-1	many	CASSLAQLSSYEQYF	TGCGCCAGCAGCTTGGCACAGCTGAGCTCCTACGAGCAGTACTTC
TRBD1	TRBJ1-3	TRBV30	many	CAWSLWDRGDTIYF	TGTGCCTGGAGTTTATGGGACAGGGGGGACACCATATATTTT
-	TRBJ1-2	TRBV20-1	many	CSARRTAYGYTF	TGCAGTGCTAGACGGACGGCGTATGGCTACACCTTC
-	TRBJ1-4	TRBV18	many	CASSQNHNEKLFF	TGTGCCAGCTCACAAAACCATAATGAAAAACTGTTTTTT
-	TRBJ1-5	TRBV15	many	CATSSRTGNHPQHF	TGTGCCACCAGCAGTCGTACGGGGAATCATCCCCAGCATTTT
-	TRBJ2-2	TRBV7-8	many	CASSLLENTGELFF	TGTGCCAGCAGCTTATTGGAGAACACCGGGGAGCTGTTTTTT
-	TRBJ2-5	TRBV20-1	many	CSASTDGWTQYF	TGCAGTGCTAGCACCGACGGCTGGACCCAGTACTTC
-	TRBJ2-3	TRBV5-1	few	CASSLADPSVDTQYF	TGCGCCAGCAGCTTGGCCGACCCCTCCGTAGATACGCAGTATTTT
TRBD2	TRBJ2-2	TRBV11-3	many	CASSTTTSGREENTGELFF	TGTGCCAGCAGCACAACGACTAGCGGGAGGGAGGAGAACACCGGGGAGCTGTTTTTT
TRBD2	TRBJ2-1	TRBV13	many	CASSVSSGGRDDEQFF	TGTGCCAGCAGCGTTTCTAGCGGGGGGCGAGACGATGAGCAGTTCTTC
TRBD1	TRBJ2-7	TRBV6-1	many	CASSVGPYRGSGYYEQYF	TGTGCCAGCAGTGTAGGTCCCTACAGGGGTTCGGGGTACTACGAGCAGTACTTC
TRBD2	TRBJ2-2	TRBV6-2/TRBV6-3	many	CASRGLADTGELFF	TGTGCCAGCAGGGGACTAGCGGACACCGGGGAGCTGTTTTTT
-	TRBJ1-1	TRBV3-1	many	CASSQPPNTEAFF	TGTGCCAGCAGCCAACCACCTAACACTGAAGCTTTCTTT
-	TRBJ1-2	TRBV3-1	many	CASSQDLNGYTF	TGTGCCAGCAGCCAAGATTTGAATGGCTACACCTTC
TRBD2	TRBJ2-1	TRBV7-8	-	CASSLDSRGTGGAPRYNEQFF	TGTGCCAGCAGCTTAGATTCGCGGGGGACTGGCGGGGCTCCCCGCTACAATGAGCAGTTCTTC
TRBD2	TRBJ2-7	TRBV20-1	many	CSALSGAANEQYF	TGCAGTGCCCTTAGCGGGGCCGCTAACGAGCAGTACTTC
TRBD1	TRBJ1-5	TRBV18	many	CASSLGTGVDQPQHF	TGTGCCAGCTCACTCGGGACAGGGGTTGATCAGCCCCAGCATTTT
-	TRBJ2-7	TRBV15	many	CATSQGRPGNFEQYF	TGTGCCACCAGCCAAGGTCGGCCAGGCAACTTCGAGCAGTACTTC
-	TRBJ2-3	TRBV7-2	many	CASSLGADTQYF	TGTGCCAGCAGCTTAGGAGCAGATACGCAGTATTTT
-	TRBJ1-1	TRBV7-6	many	CASSLNSYTEAFF	TGTGCCAGCAGCCTGAACAGTTACACTGAAGCTTTCTTT
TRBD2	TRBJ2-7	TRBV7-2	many	CASRTASGSIYEQYF	TGTGCCAGCAGAACAGCTAGCGGGAGTATCTACGAGCAGTACTTC
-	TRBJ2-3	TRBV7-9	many	CASSFRTGGPDTQYF	TGTGCCAGCAGCTTCAGAACAGGTGGCCCAGATACGCAGTATTTT
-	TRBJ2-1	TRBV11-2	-	CASSGGGGKYNEQFF	TGTGCCAGCAGCGGTGGGGGCGGGAAATACAATGAGCAGTTCTTC
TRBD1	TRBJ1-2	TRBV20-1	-	CSARVLGQGPYGYTF	TGCAGTGCTAGAGTATTGGGACAGGGCCCCTATGGCTACACCTTC
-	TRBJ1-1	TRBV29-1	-	CSVAKRDRELNIEAFF	TGCAGCGTTGCTAAAAGGGATCGGGAGCTAAACATTGAAGCTTTCTTT
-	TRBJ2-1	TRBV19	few	CASIGLIHNEQFF	TGTGCCAGTATTGGCCTCATCCACAATGAGCAGTTCTTC
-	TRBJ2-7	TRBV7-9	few	CASSFQLGRVGEQYF	TGTGCCAGCAGCTTTCAACTGGGGCGTGTGGGCGAGCAGTACTTC
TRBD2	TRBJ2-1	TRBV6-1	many	CAITSGGNEQFF	TGTGCCATCACTAGCGGGGGCAATGAGCAGTTCTTC
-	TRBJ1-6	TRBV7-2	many	CASSLRAYSSYNSPLHF	TGTGCCAGCAGCTTAAGGGCTTACAGCTCCTATAATTCACCCCTCCACTTT
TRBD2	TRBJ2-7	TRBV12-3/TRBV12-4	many	CASRPSSGSWYEQYF	TGTGCCAGCAGGCCATCTAGCGGGAGTTGGTACGAGCAGTACTTC
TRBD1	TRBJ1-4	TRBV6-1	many	CASSFRGRGEKLFF	TGTGCCAGCAGCTTCAGGGGGCGAGGCGAAAAACTGTTTTTT
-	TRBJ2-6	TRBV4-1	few	CASSQGAPLGANVLTF	TGCGCCAGCAGCCAAGGGGCTCCTCTGGGGGCCAACGTCCTGACTTTC
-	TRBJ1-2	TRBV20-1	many	CSARDRDQYHNYGYTF	TGCAGTGCACGGGACCGCGACCAGTACCATAACTATGGCTACACCTTC
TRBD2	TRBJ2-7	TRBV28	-	CASSLWGSGGDEQYF	TGTGCCAGCAGTTTATGGGGTAGCGGGGGGGACGAGCAGTACTTC
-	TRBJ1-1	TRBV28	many	CASRGRDLNTEAFF	TGTGCCAGCAGGGGCCGGGACCTAAACACTGAAGCTTTCTTT
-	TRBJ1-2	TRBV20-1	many	CSARDLAGVAYGYTF	TGCAGTGCTAGAGATCTCGCAGGTGTCGCCTATGGCTACACCTTC
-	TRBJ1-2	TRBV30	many	CAWSLISDYGYTF	TGTGCCTGGTCCCTAATCTCAGACTATGGCTACACCTTC
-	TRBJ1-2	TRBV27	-	CASSSTGRVLDGYTF	TGTGCCAGCAGTTCTACAGGGCGGGTCTTGGATGGCTACACCTTC
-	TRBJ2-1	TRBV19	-	CASSRGDRNYNEQFF	TGTGCCAGTAGCAGGGGGGACCGCAACTACAATGAGCAGTTCTTC
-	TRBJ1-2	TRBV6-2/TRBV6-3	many	CASSYSKLGDYGYTF	TGTGCCAGCAGTTACTCTAAGCTGGGGGACTATGGCTACACCTTC
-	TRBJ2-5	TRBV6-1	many	CASKGPETQYF	TGTGCCAGCAAAGGGCCAGAGACCCAGTACTTC
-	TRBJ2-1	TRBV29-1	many	CSVVWGDEQFF	TGCAGCGTTGTATGGGGCGATGAGCAGTTCTTC
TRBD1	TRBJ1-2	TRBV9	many	CASSVQGDYGYTF	TGTGCCAGCAGCGTACAGGGGGACTATGGCTACACCTTC
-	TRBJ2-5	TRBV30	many	CAWSAPGRRDYF	TGTGCCTGGAGTGCCCCGGGACGGAGGGACTACTTC
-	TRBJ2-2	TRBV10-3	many	CAISEWEGHGELFF	TGTGCCATCAGTGAGTGGGAAGGGCACGGGGAGCTGTTTTTT
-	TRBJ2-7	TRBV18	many	CASSPNKGSPYEQYF	TGTGCCAGCTCACCTAACAAAGGCTCTCCCTACGAGCAGTACTTC
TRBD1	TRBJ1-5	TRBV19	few	CASTGTVSNQPQHF	TGTGCCAGCACCGGGACAGTTAGCAATCAGCCCCAGCATTTT
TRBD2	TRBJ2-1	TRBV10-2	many	CASKKKYGDYQIYNEQFF	TGCGCCAGCAAAAAGAAGTACGGGGACTACCAAATATACAATGAGCAGTTCTTC
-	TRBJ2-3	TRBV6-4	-	CASSDFFGGTDTQYF	TGTGCCAGCAGTGACTTCTTCGGGGGCACAGATACGCAGTATTTT
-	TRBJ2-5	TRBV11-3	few	CASSSGRGTTETQYF	TGTGCCAGCAGCTCGGGGAGAGGTACTACGGAGACCCAGTACTTC
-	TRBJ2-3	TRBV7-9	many	CASSFGADTQYF	TGTGCCAGCAGCTTTGGGGCAGATACGCAGTATTTT
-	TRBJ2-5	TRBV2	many	CASSPHVGETQYF	TGTGCCAGCAGTCCCCACGTTGGAGAGACCCAGTACTTC